The sequence of this T cell receptor beta chain was determined in a study of blood T cells in healthy people across ages. Study observations and caveats: Roughly linearly, TCR beta diversity per million T cells fell as age increased.

As for this clonotype: As yet, its antigen is unknown.

Primers used in a second PCR of roughly 6 to 12 cycles were a sample-barcoded 5' primer and a J-beta primer mix. MiXCR, run by TCRdb on the 5' RACE reads, gives a single entry per CDR3 protein. The sample lists 1.5 million to 2 million distinct CDR3 sequences, roughly 28% occurring once. The CDR3 has 15 residues. Trimming took 0 bases from V and 7 from J, leaving 17 bases between them. Germline CDR1 reads SGHRS; CDR2 reads YFSETQ. This chain joins TRBV5-1 and TRBJ2-7, with D possibly matching TRBD1 (6 bases). The sequenced sample consisted of blood. The clonotype originates from a woman in her twenties or thirties in good health. The CDR3 spells CASSLAGGGYNEQYF. The DNA for the CDR3 is TGCGCCAGCAGCTTGGCTGGGGGCGGATACAATGAGCAGTACTTC. Full variable domain (outside the CDR3, taken from reference TRBV5-1 and TRBJ2-7): KAGVTQTPRYLIKTRGQQVTLSCSPISGHRSVSWYQQTPGQGLQFLFEYFSETQRNKGNFPGRFSGRQFSNSRSEMNVSTLELGDSALYLCASSLAGGGYNEQYFGPGTRLTVT.